A few counts support the clone carrying this T cell receptor beta chain. As yet, its antigen is unknown. Preparation of the TCRbeta library used unique molecular identifiers. Via MiXCR, TCRdb re-called the PCR reads, giving one row per CDR3 protein. The table records roughly 310,000 distinct CDR3 sequences, over 20% of them present only once. CDR3 length: 16 residues. V lost 4 bases to trimming and J lost 4 bases; unmatched junction nucleotides: 8. The germline gives CDR1 MNHEY, CDR2 SVGAGI. These data originate in a study of T-cell reconstitution after alpha-beta-depleted transplantation in children. Study-level findings and limits: Approximately two months post-transplant, alpha-beta T cells reportedly originated from several hundred expanded graft clones. Newly generated T cells supplied most T-cell counts and diversity one year post-transplant. Some patients showed high day-60 TCRbeta diversity, which derived from surviving recipient T cells and thymic progenitors.

The sequence derives from a male patient younger than 18 who had a stem cell transplant for acute lymphoblastic leukemia, so the T cells may come from the graft donor. The V call is TRBV6-5, the J call TRBJ2-3; 10 positions match TRBD2. The sequences come from PBMCs, mostly from graft donor cells, collected 180 days after TCRalphabeta/CD19-depleted stem cell transplant. CDR3 region: CASSWSPSGSSDTQYF. CDR3 DNA: TGTGCCAGCAGTTGGTCGCCTAGCGGGAGCTCAGATACGCAGTATTTT.